This T cell receptor beta chain derives from a study of TIL therapy for anti-PD-1-resistant metastatic lung cancer (dated by TCRdb to the early 2020s). Regarding the study in general: A median age of around 56 years (range about 35-85) and a median tumor PD-L1 proportion score of 6% were recorded among enrolled patients. T cell receptor beta sequencing of tumor and peripheral blood served to follow clonotypes across the tumor, the expanded TIL product, and serial blood samples. A median non-synonymous tumor mutation burden of 1.5 mutations per megabase was determined across the cohort by whole-exome sequencing. The cohort was composed predominantly of lung adenocarcinoma, with a few EGFR-mutant and two ALK-rearranged tumors included, and half of patients were identified as current or former smokers.

From V the trimming removes 0 bases and from J it removes 6 bases, while the gene matches leave 6 bases of the junction unaccounted for. The CDR3, cysteine through phenylalanine, is 16 amino acids long. The entry retains the CDR3 DNA only, 48 bases that are in frame from base 1. CDR1 and CDR2 were assigned from the germline V gene as SGHVS and FNYEAQ. The sample's time point label, decoded: pre-treatment sample, taken before nivolumab and TIL therapy. The baseline tumor samples, taken from the same resection that was used to grow TIL, were excised metastases, most often pleural nodules or supraclavicular lymph nodes. Tumors were collected before any PD-1/PD-L1 blockade, after which patients were given nivolumab, and patients who progressed were given lymphodepletion, an infusion of expanded TIL and IL-2. Between October 2017 and January 2020, a dual-center phase I trial enrolled adults who had stage 4 NSCLC. Samples came from a single-arm, open-label phase I trial of tumor-infiltrating lymphocyte therapy with nivolumab in advanced non-small cell lung cancer. Parts of each resected tumor were snap-frozen in liquid nitrogen and kept at -80 degrees C. Tumor regions of interest were selected on H&E sections by laser-capture macrodissection, were pulverized into 15 mg aliquots, and were extracted with Qiagen Allprep kits.

Points the paper makes about the study in general: The study protocol defined all tumor marker inferences as exploratory. Clonal turnover during TIL culture was high, and many clones enriched in the product were not detected in the baseline tumor, suggesting clonal contraction rather than faithful expansion. Higher clonality and lower diversity were observed in expanded TIL cultures than in baseline intratumoral T cells (median clonality roughly 6% vs 31%, p < 0.0001). The cohort was highly selected, including more treatment-naive, never-smoker and oncogene-addicted patients than is typical, which limits generalizability.

This clone was detected once. There is no known antigen for this receptor. The sample holds no much larger clone one base away, and base qualities are not on file. The immunoSEQ v3 hsTCRB kit was used to amplify TCR beta CDR3 regions from genomic DNA through bias-controlled multiplex PCR. The TCR libraries were sequenced on an Illumina NextSeq 500 to approximately 2 million read pairs for survey level or about 5-6.5 million read pairs for deep level. As for the original processing: Clonality was reported by immunoSEQ Analyzer software, which also assigned V, D and J genes and filtered out non-productive sequences. To compare repertoires between infused TIL and blood, productive Simpson clonality was used along with the Morisita overlap index of productive TRB rearrangements. The table was pulled from immuneACCESS by TCRdb, which kept in-frame rearrangements only. Such tables lose some clones; where checked, under half of the loss comes from unresolved V genes, and the rest has no known cause. V, J and clone size are those of that table, while D and trimming were read from the DNA. This sample holds tens of thousands of clones; about 63% were observed only once. Of the sample, roughly a sixth is held by the ten largest clones.

The sequence was obtained from a woman aged 25-85 years with non-small cell lung cancer. In this chain, TRBV7-6 is recombined with TRBJ2-1; 9 nucleotides in the junction match TRBD2. This material consisted of tumor tissue, taken at baseline. Here the CDR3 is given as CASSLAQAGGFNEQFF. In nucleotides, the sequence is TGTGCCAGCAGCTTAGCCCAAGCGGGAGGCTTCAATGAGCAGTTCTTC.